This T cell receptor (beta chain) was sequenced for a study of PD-1 blockade in classical Hodgkin lymphoma. As to this clone: Its cognate antigen is unknown.

The data were produced by immunoSEQ multiplex PCR, yet TCRdb's version contains in-frame clones alone and is incomplete. This table holds 25,000 to 35,000 clones, 70% to 75% found once. Whole-study findings and limits: At C4D1, TCR diversity had climbed significantly for CD4+ cells, though not for CD8+ cells.

Each patient's relapse followed autologous stem cell transplantation, and brentuximab vedotin exposure varied. The CDR3 runs to 16 residues. V lost 9 bases, J lost 2 bases, and 20 bases lay in between. The V gene's germline CDR1 is SGHNT and CDR2 YYREEE (reference sequence). This chain connects TRBV5-4 to TRBJ2-2; D unresolved. The sample here was peripheral blood mononuclear cells (PBMCs), taken before the second cycle of nivolumab. This receptor was obtained from a human donor with classical Hodgkin lymphoma. CDR3 coding DNA: TGTGCCACCTCGCGGTCGGCACTCACTAACACCGGGGAGCTGTTTTTT. Protein product: CATSRSALTNTGELFF.